Below, 29 T cell receptor beta chains from the same sample are listed, as sequenced in a study of shared clonotypes between healthy human individuals (dated by TCRdb to the early 2020s). Receptor amplification or capture employed the immunoSEQ multiplex PCR assay. Here the immuneACCESS table is served through TCRdb, limited to in-frame sequences with V and J called. Missing clones are a known gap in these copies; in checked studies unresolved V genes cover under half, and the rest lacks a known reason. The sample data list 2 million to 3 million clones, and approximately 92% of these were observed just once. Of the sample, roughly 0.15% is held by the ten largest clones. The material sequenced was naive CD4+ T cells sorted from blood. In light of the paper, this sample's cell subset or site label describes: CD45RA+ positively selected. These receptors all stem from a man between 18 and 29 years old in good health.

This clone was counted a single time. The chain carries TRBV2 and TRBJ1-5; TRBD1 matches at 7 bases. The trim removed 7 bases at V and 8 bases at J, leaving 14 bases unmatched. The germline CDR1 and CDR2 sequences are SNHLY and FYNNEI. There are 15 residues in the CDR3. The CDR3 reads CASMPGEGASKPQHF. In nucleotides, the CDR3 is TGTGCCAGCATGCCAGGGGAGGGGGCGAGTAAGCCCCAGCATTTT.

J is TRBJ2-3 and V is TRBV10-3; D might be TRBD1 (5 bases). The germline CDR1 and CDR2 sequences are ENHRY and SYGVKD. Trimming took 6 bases from V and 5 from J, leaving 18 bases between them. CDR3 length: 15 amino acids. CDR3 bases: TGTGCCATCAGCCCTACAGGTCCCCCCGGAGATACGCAGTATTTT. This encodes CAISPTGPPGDTQYF.

The J gene is TRBJ1-5, the V gene TRBV7-8; D is ambiguous. The CDR3 spans 14 residues. The V and J ends lost 8 bases and 1 base respectively, with 12 bases between them. From germline, CDR1 is SGHVS and CDR2 FQNEAQ. The CDR3 loop is CASSRGGSNQPQHF. DNA of the CDR3: TGTGCCAGCTCCCGGGGAGGGAGCAATCAGCCCCAGCATTTT. Full variable domain (remainder filled in from reference TRBV7-8 and TRBJ1-5): GAGVSQSPRYKVAKRGQDVALRCDPISGHVSLFWYQQALGQGPEFLTYFQNEAQLDKSGLPSDRFFAERPEGSVSTLKIQRTQQEDSAVYLCASSRGGSNQPQHFGDGTRLSIL.

This clone was seen once. This chain links TRBV4-3 with TRBJ2-3, with 7 bases identical to TRBD2. The CDR3 covers 16 residues. Per germline, CDR1 LGHNA and CDR2 YSLEER. V shed 1 base, J shed 1 base, and the junction held 5 bases outside the gene matches. The CDR3 DNA sequence: TGCGCCAGCAGCCAAGTGGCTAGCGGCCGCACAGATACGCAGTATTTT. This codes for CASSQVASGRTDTQYF.

The V gene is TRBV29-1, the J gene TRBJ2-5; the D gene could be TRBD1 or TRBD2 (5 bases each). The germline CDR1 and CDR2 sequences are SQVTM and ANQGSEA. V lost 3 bases and J 3 bases, leaving 11 bases between the germline ends. The CDR3 runs to 13 residues. This CDR3 reads CSVEYGAKETQYF. The CDR3, as DNA: TGCAGCGTTGAGTACGGGGCCAAAGAGACCCAGTACTTC. Full variable domain (rest looked up from reference TRBV29-1 and TRBJ2-5): SAVISQKPSRDICQRGTSLTIQCQVDSQVTMMFWYRQQPGQSLTLIATANQGSEATYESGFVIDKFPISRPNLTFSTLTVSNMSPEDSSIYLCSVEYGAKETQYFGPGTRLLVL.

In the case of this clone: At the DNA level, this CDR3 is encoded by other sequences in the same sample as well. The CDR3 sequence is CASSLSGVSNQPQHF. Here the CDR3 DNA reads TGTGCCAGCAGCTTAAGTGGGGTGAGCAATCAGCCCCAGCATTTT. V usage is TRBV7-2 and J usage is TRBJ1-5; D gene uncertain. Germline loops: CDR1 SGHTA, CDR2 FQGNSA. The CDR3 covers 15 residues. Between the trimmed V and J ends, which lost 2 bases and 1 base, there was a span of 9 bases. Filled out from reference TRBV7-2 and TRBJ1-5, the complete variable domain reads GAGVSQSPSNKVTEKGKDVELRCDPISGHTALYWYRQSLGQGLEFLIYFQGNSAPDKSGLPSDRFSAERTGGSVSTLTIQRTQQEDSAVYLCASSLSGVSNQPQHFGDGTRLSIL.

CDR3 sequence (DNA): TGTGCCAGCAGGACCGGGACTAGCTTCAATGAGCAGTTCTTC. Amino acids: CASRTGTSFNEQFF. V is TRBV6-5 and J is TRBJ2-1; 9 bases are a match to TRBD2. The length of the CDR3 is 14 residues. V gave up 6 bases and J gave up 6 bases; unmatched junction bases: 6. From germline, CDR1 is MNHEY and CDR2 SVGAGI.

The chain combines TRBV30 with TRBJ1-4; 10 bases align to TRBD1. Germline CDR1 GTSNPN, CDR2 SVGIG (reference sequence). V lost 5 bases, J lost 7 bases, and 7 bases stayed unmatched. This CDR3 is built from 14 residues. CDR3 protein: CAWDPTGGREKLFF. The DNA for the CDR3 is TGTGCCTGGGACCCGACAGGGGGCCGTGAAAAACTGTTTTTT.

This sequence joins TRBV19 and TRBJ2-7, with 8 bases lining up with TRBD2. The CDR3 spans 15 residues. J gave up 2 bases and V 4 bases, and 7 bases lay outside the gene matches. From germline, CDR1 is LNHDA and CDR2 SQIVND (reference sequence). CDR3 residues: CASSTPGLVTYEQYF. CDR3 sequence (DNA): TGTGCCAGTAGTACACCGGGACTAGTTACCTACGAGCAGTACTTC.

The chain employs TRBV9 and TRBJ2-2; 7 bases map to TRBD2. V lost 4 bases to trimming and J lost 0 bases; unmatched junction nucleotides: 12. The CDR3 loop spans 18 amino acids. Germline V CDR1 and CDR2: SGDLS, YYNGEE. The CDR3 region has the DNA TGTGCCAGCAGCCCCCGGGGTAGCGGGTCTTCGAACACCGGGGAGCTGTTTTTT. It is translated as CASSPRGSGSSNTGELFF.

This chain joins TRBV19 and TRBJ2-1; tentative D call: TRBD2 (9 bases). Trimming shortened V by 1 base and J by 8 bases, and 15 bases separated the two germline ends. Per the germline V gene, CDR1 is LNHDA and CDR2 is SQIVND (reference sequence). The CDR3 is made up of 15 amino acids. The CDR3 nucleotides read TGTGCCAGTAGTATAGGCCTAGCGGGACAGGATGAGCAGTTCTTC. Translation gives CASSIGLAGQDEQFF.

The chain recombines TRBV19 with TRBJ1-1, with 9 bases identical to TRBD1. Germline CDR1 is LNHDA and CDR2 is SQIVND (reference sequence). J lost 4 bases, V lost 5 bases, and 5 bases had no gene match. This CDR3 has 14 amino acids. In nucleotides, the CDR3 is TGTGCCAGTAGTGCCCGGGACAGGGCCACTGAAGCTTTCTTT. It is translated as CASSARDRATEAFF.

The chain carries TRBV14 and TRBJ2-1, with D possibly being TRBD2 (6 bases). V dropped 4 bases and J dropped 10 bases, with 20 bases sitting between them. CDR3 length: 15 residues. The germline gives CDR1 SGHDN, CDR2 FVKESK. This CDR3 is CASSRDLLDSREQFF. CDR3 in DNA: TGTGCCAGCAGCCGGGACTTACTTGACTCTCGAGAGCAGTTCTTC.

Notes on this clone: This sample also contains other DNA sequences that code for the same CDR3. The chain uses TRBV7-9 and TRBJ1-4, with unresolved D. CDR3 length equals 15 residues. Germline assignment: CDR1 SEHNR and CDR2 FQNEAQ (reference sequence). Trimming left V 1 base short and J 0 bases short, with 6 bases between. CDR3 sequence reads: CASSLGRSTNEKLFF. DNA for the CDR3: TGTGCCAGCAGCTTAGGGCGGTCAACTAATGAAAAACTGTTTTTT. The whole variable domain, filled in from reference TRBV7-9 and TRBJ1-4, reads DTGVSQNPRHKITKRGQNVTFRCDPISEHNRLYWYRQTLGQGPEFLTYFQNEAQLEKSRLLSDRFSAERPKGSFSTLEIQRTEQGDSAMYLCASSLGRSTNEKLFFGSGTQLSVL.

About this clone itself: Different DNA sequences within this sample yield the same CDR3. The chain recombines TRBV27 with TRBJ1-6, with D unresolved. Germline assignment: CDR1 MNHEY and CDR2 SMNVEV (reference sequence). V gave up 6 bases and J gave up 1 base, with 7 bases separating them. The CDR3 runs to 14 residues. The CDR3 loop reads CASRGGSYNSPLHF. In DNA, the CDR3 is TGTGCCAGCAGGGGCGGTTCCTATAATTCACCCCTCCACTTT.

This chain joins TRBV6-6 and TRBJ2-7; no firm D call. The CDR3 runs 11 residues. CDR1 and CDR2 (germline): MNHNY, SVGAGI (reference sequence). The V end lost 5 bases, the J end lost 6 bases, and 8 bases lay between the germline ends. For the CDR3, the DNA is TGTGCCAGCAGTCAAGGCACCGAGCAGTACTTC. Translation gives CASSQGTEQYF.

Regarding this clone: At the DNA level, this CDR3 is encoded by other sequences in the same sample as well. This chain links TRBV19 with TRBJ2-6, with D possibly matching TRBD1 (5 bases). CDR1 is LNHDA and CDR2 is SQIVND in the germline V gene (reference sequence). The CDR3 runs to 15 residues. V lost 3 bases to trimming and J lost 2 bases, with 8 bases between them. The CDR3 loop reads CASSIQGAGANVLTF. The CDR3 DNA sequence: TGTGCCAGTAGTATTCAGGGCGCTGGGGCCAACGTCCTGACTTTC.

J is TRBJ2-1 and V is TRBV19; 9 nucleotides line up with TRBD1. J was trimmed by 6 bases and V by 6 bases; bases with no gene match: 9. This CDR3 has 15 amino acids. Germline CDR1 LNHDA, CDR2 SQIVND (reference sequence). The CDR3 loop is CASRPTGQGSNEQFF. For the CDR3, the DNA is TGTGCCAGTAGGCCCACAGGACAGGGGAGCAATGAGCAGTTCTTC.

This clone was seen only once. V usage is TRBV5-1 and J usage is TRBJ2-5; 11 bases map to TRBD1. The CDR3 spans 15 residues. The V segment lost 5 bases and the J segment 5 bases; nucleotides outside the gene matches: 8. Germline V CDR1 and CDR2: SGHRS, YFSETQ. The CDR3 sequence: CASRGTGGSGETQYF. DNA for the CDR3: TGCGCCAGCAGGGGGACAGGGGGTTCTGGTGAGACCCAGTACTTC.

The genes are TRBV5-8 and TRBJ1-6; TRBD1 aligns across 9 bases. CDR1 and CDR2 from the germline V gene are SGHTS and YDEGEE. V lost 0 bases and J lost 6; bases outside the gene matches: 1. CDR3 length equals 15 residues. CDR3 sequence (DNA): TGTGCCAGCAGCTTGGGACAGGGGGGTAATTCACCCCTCCACTTT. Protein sequence: CASSLGQGGNSPLHF.

The V call is TRBV10-3, the J call TRBJ2-7; D is perhaps TRBD1 or TRBD2 (5 bases each). Germline CDR1 ENHRY, CDR2 SYGVKD. V lost 2 bases, J lost 7 bases, and 15 bases lay in between. The CDR3 is 14 residues long. The CDR3 sequence is CAISELGTAQEQYF. For the CDR3, the DNA is TGTGCCATCAGTGAGCTCGGGACCGCCCAAGAGCAGTACTTC.

V is TRBV6-1 and J is TRBJ2-7; TRBD1 matches 10 bases. The CDR3 is 15 amino acids. Trimming at V came to 8 bases and at J to 2 bases, leaving 9 bases not matched to a gene. The germline V gene has CDR1 MNHNS and CDR2 SASEGT. CDR3: CASDDGTGVPYEQYF. The CDR3 DNA sequence: TGTGCCAGCGACGACGGGACAGGGGTTCCCTACGAGCAGTACTTC.

V gene TRBV5-1 combines with J gene TRBJ2-1; 14 bases line up with TRBD2. This CDR3 region has 18 residues. Germline trimming cut 1 base from V and 0 bases from J; bases unmatched to any gene: 3. The germline V gene has CDR1 SGHRS and CDR2 YFSETQ. CDR3 residues: CASSLRLAGGGSYNEQFF. CDR3 nucleotides: TGCGCCAGCAGCTTGAGACTAGCGGGAGGGGGCTCCTACAATGAGCAGTTCTTC.

The chain links TRBV6-6 to TRBJ2-4; 9 nucleotides line up with TRBD1. The length of the CDR3 is 16 residues. Per germline, CDR1 MNHNY and CDR2 SVGAGI (reference sequence). V was clipped by 6 bases and J by 8 bases; unmatched bases: 14. The CDR3 region is CASSPSAGQGADIQYF. DNA of the CDR3: TGTGCCAGCAGCCCCTCGGCGGGACAGGGAGCGGACATTCAGTACTTC.

V usage is TRBV18 and J usage is TRBJ1-1; a possible D gene is TRBD1 (5 bases). CDR1 is KGHSH, CDR2 LQKENI, per germline. V was cut by 2 bases and J by 10 bases, with 17 bases left in between. The CDR3 runs 14 residues. Written as DNA, the CDR3 is TGTGCCAGCTCACCAATTTATGTAGGGGAGGGAGCTTTCTTT. Protein sequence: CASSPIYVGEGAFF.

This clone was picked up one time. V is TRBV5-1 and J is TRBJ1-4; tentative D call: TRBD1 (5 bases). Germline values: CDR1 SGHRS, CDR2 YFSETQ. Between the trimmed V and J ends, which lost 1 base and 4 bases, there was a span of 14 bases. This CDR3 is 16 amino acids long. The CDR3 is CASSLTQGQGNEKLFF. CDR3 sequence (DNA): TGCGCCAGCAGCTTGACCCAGGGTCAAGGTAATGAAAAACTGTTTTTT.

The V and J genes are TRBV5-5 and TRBJ2-1, with 9 bases that match TRBD1. The CDR3 length is 15 residues. The junction had 5 bases not matched to a gene; V was cut back by 3 bases and J by 4 bases. Germline CDR1 is SGHKS and CDR2 is YYEKEE (reference sequence). CDR3 sequence (DNA): TGTGCCAGCAGCTGGGGACAGGGAATTTACAATGAGCAGTTCTTC. The encoded protein is CASSWGQGIYNEQFF. Filled out from reference TRBV5-5 and TRBJ2-1, the complete variable domain reads DAGVTQSPTHLIKTRGQQVTLRCSPISGHKSVSWYQQVLGQGPQFIFQYYEKEERGRGNFPDRFSARQFPNYSSELNVNALLLGDSALYLCASSWGQGIYNEQFFGPGTRLTVL.

The chain couples TRBV5-1 to TRBJ1-1, with D unclear. With 1 base removed from V and 5 bases from J, the gap between germline ends came to 12 bases. The germline CDR1 and CDR2 sequences are SGHRS and YFSETQ. This CDR3 spans 14 amino acids. The CDR3 DNA sequence: TGCGCCAGCAGCTTGAGGGCCAGCCCTACTGAAGCTTTCTTT. Amino acid sequence: CASSLRASPTEAFF. Full variable domain (missing parts from reference TRBV5-1 and TRBJ1-1): KAGVTQTPRYLIKTRGQQVTLSCSPISGHRSVSWYQQTPGQGLQFLFEYFSETQRNKGNFPGRFSGRQFSNSRSEMNVSTLELGDSALYLCASSLRASPTEAFFGQGTRLTVV.

V gene TRBV19 combines with J gene TRBJ1-3; a possible D gene is TRBD1 (5 bases). Germline V gene lookup returns CDR1 LNHDA and CDR2 SQIVND (reference sequence). Trimming left V 7 bases short and J 1 base short, with 17 bases between. The CDR3 length is 16 residues. The CDR3 coding sequence is TGTGCCAGTACCTGGACAAATTCGCGTTCTGGAAACACCATATATTTT. As protein: CASTWTNSRSGNTIYF.